The clone carrying this T cell receptor (beta chain) was observed a single time. What it binds is not known. Profiling relied on immunoSEQ multiplex PCR, and the TCRdb table lists in-frame clones only, not all of them. The sample consists of around 100,000 clones, about 90% of them appearing once. These data come from a study of T cell responses to AZD1222 COVID-19 vaccine. Across the study: Investigators merged groups given second doses at roughly 4 or roughly 12 weeks. Study-level results: Vaccine-related CD4 TCRs covered spike, predominating at 160-218 and 743-854.

The CDR3 length is 13 residues. Trimming pared 4 bases from V and 3 bases from J, leaving 9 bases between. Germline V CDR1 and CDR2: MDHEN, SYDVKM. The clonotype was recovered from an adult in good health. The source material was peripheral blood, sampled on day 0 of AZD1222 vaccination. The V and J genes are TRBV28 and TRBJ1-1; no definite D call. DNA for the CDR3: TGTGCCAGCAGTTCCTCAACTTACACTGAAGCTTTCTTT. Protein: CASSSSTYTEAFF.